This T cell receptor beta chain is drawn from a study of blood T cell repertoires in COVID-19. Study at large: From the United States, Italy and Spain came samples of acute and convalescent COVID-19.

V was shortened by 2 bases and J by 7 bases, with 18 bases between the two germline ends. The CDR3 covers 16 residues. The germline CDR1 and CDR2 sequences are LGHDT and YNNKEL (reference sequence). Someone with COVID-19 had been met by exposed participants within 2 weeks before study entry. How the authors handled the data: Nucleated cell number was recorded as an estimate derived from reference gene primer amplification. The table came from immunoSEQ multiplex PCR; TCRdb's copy has only in-frame clones and leaves some out. V and J calls and clone size are as listed in that table; D and trimming were resolved from the DNA. This sample has 330,000 or so clones, with roughly 90% found just once.

Sequencing was carried out using PBMCs or T cells enriched from blood (not recorded which). The genes are TRBV3-1 (or the pseudogene TRBV3-2) and TRBJ2-1; D is unresolved. The clonotype was recovered from a young woman who had been exposed to COVID-19. The DNA for the CDR3 is TGTGCCAGCAGCCAATTGTCTAGGTGGGTGTTGAATGAGCAGTTCTTC. This encodes CASSQLSRWVLNEQFF.